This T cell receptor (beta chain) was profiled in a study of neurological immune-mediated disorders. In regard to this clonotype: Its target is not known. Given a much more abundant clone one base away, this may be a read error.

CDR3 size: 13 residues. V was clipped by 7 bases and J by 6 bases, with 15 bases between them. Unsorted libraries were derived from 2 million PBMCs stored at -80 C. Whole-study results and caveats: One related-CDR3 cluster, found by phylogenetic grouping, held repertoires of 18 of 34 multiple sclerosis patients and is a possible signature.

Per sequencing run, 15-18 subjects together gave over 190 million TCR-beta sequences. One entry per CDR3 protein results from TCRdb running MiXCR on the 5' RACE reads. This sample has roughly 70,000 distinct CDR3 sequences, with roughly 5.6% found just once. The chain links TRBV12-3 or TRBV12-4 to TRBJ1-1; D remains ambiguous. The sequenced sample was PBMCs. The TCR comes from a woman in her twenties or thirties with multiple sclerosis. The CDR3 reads CASTKSTSPEAFF. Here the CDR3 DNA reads TGTGCCAGCACAAAAAGCACAAGCCCTGAAGCTTTCTTT.